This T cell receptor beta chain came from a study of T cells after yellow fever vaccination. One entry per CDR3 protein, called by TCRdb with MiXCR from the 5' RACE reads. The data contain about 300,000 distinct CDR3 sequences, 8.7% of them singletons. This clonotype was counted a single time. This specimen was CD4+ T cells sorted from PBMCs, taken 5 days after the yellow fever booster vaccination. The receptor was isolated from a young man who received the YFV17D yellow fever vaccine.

This chain's CDR3 is CASSIIGNTGELFF. The CDR3 coding sequence is TGTGCCAGTAGTATTATCGGGAACACCGGGGAGCTGTTTTTT. The rearrangement links TRBV19 to TRBJ2-2, with D hard to call. The CDR3 has 14 amino acids. Germline CDR1 reads LNHDA; CDR2 reads SQIVND (reference sequence). Trimming cost V 3 bases and J 1 base, with 6 bases left between them.